This T cell receptor (beta chain) comes out of a study of shared clonotypes between healthy human individuals. Clones were read by immunoSEQ multiplex PCR, and TCRdb kept only the in-frame ones, dropping some. The sample has more than 1 million clones, around 78% seen once. V was trimmed by 3 bases and J by 4 bases, leaving 14 bases between them. The germline V gene encodes CDR1 SGHRS and CDR2 YFSETQ. The CDR3 is 14 residues long. This TCR derives from a man younger than 30 in good health. Some clones in this sample may be carry-over from other donors' samples. The specimen was memory CD4+ T cells from PBMCs. Regarding subset: CD45RA-negative fraction. This chain links TRBV5-1 with TRBJ2-7; the D gene is possibly TRBD2 (5 bases). The CDR3 protein is CASSWGGLTYEQYF. Written as DNA, the CDR3 is TGCGCCAGCAGCTGGGGTGGACTGACTTACGAGCAGTACTTC.